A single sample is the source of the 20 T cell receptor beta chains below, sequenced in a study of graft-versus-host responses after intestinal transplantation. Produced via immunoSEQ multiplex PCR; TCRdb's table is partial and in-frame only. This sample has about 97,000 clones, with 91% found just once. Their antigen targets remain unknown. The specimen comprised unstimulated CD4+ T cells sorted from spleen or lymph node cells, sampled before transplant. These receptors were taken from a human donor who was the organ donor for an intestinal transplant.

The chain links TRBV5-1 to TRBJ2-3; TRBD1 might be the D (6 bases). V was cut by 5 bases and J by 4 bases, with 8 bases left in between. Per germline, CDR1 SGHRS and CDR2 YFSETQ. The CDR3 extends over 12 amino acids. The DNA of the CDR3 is TGCGCCAGCAGACAGGGACCAGATACGCAGTATTTT. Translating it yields CASRQGPDTQYF.

CDR3 protein: CASRPGGNTGELFF. DNA for the CDR3: TGTGCCAGCAGGCCGGGGGGAAACACCGGGGAGCTGTTTTTT. The chain links TRBV11-3 to TRBJ2-2, with 7 bases matching TRBD2. Germline-derived CDR1 and CDR2 are SGHNT and YENEEA. The length of the CDR3 is 14 residues. The trim removed 6 bases at V and 2 bases at J, leaving 3 bases unmatched.

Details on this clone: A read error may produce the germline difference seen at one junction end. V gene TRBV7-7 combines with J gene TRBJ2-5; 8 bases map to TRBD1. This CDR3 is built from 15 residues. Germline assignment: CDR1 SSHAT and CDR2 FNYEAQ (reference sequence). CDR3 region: CASSPVHGQGETQYF. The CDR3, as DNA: TGTGCTAGCAGCCCCGTCCATGGACAGGGAGAGACCCAGTACTTC.

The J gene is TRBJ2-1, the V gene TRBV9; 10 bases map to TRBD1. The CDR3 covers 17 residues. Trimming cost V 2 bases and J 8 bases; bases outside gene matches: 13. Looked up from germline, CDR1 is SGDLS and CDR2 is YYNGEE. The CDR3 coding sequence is TGTGCCAGCAGCGTGGCGCCGGGACAGGGGCCTCGGGATGAGCAGTTCTTC. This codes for CASSVAPGQGPRDEQFF.

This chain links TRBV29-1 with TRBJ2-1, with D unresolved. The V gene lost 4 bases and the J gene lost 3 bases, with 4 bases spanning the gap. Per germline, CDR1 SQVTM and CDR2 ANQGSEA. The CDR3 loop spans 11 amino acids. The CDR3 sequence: CSVGSYNEQFF. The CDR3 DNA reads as TGCAGCGTTGGGAGCTACAATGAGCAGTTCTTC.

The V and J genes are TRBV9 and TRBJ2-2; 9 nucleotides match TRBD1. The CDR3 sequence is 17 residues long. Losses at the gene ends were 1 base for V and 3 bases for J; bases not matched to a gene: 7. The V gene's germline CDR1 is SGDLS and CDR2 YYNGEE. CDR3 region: CASSVPSGQGDTGELFF. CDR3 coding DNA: TGTGCCAGCAGCGTACCCTCGGGACAGGGTGACACCGGGGAGCTGTTTTTT.

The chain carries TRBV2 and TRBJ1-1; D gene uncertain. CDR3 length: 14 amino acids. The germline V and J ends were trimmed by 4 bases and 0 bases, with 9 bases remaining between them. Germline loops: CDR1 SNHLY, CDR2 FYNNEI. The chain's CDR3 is CASSAGVMNTEAFF. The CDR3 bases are TGTGCCAGCAGTGCCGGGGTCATGAACACTGAAGCTTTCTTT.

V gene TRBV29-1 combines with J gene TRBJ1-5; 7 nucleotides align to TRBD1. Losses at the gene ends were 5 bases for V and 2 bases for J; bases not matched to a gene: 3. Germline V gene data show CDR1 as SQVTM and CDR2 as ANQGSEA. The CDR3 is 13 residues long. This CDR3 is CSVSGTGNQPQHF. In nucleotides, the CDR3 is TGCAGCGTTTCCGGGACAGGCAATCAGCCCCAGCATTTT.

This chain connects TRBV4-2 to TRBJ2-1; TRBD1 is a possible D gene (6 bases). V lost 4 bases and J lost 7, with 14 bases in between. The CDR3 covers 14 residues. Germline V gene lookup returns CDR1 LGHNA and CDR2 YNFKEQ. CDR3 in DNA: TGTGCCAGCAGCCCCTTGGACAGATGGAATGAGCAGTTCTTC. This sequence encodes CASSPLDRWNEQFF.

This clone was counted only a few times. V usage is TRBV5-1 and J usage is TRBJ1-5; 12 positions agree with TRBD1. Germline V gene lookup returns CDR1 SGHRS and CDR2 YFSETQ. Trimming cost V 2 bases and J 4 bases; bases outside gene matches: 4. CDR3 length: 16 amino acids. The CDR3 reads CASSFGTGGKNQPQHF. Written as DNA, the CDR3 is TGCGCCAGCAGCTTTGGGACAGGGGGCAAGAATCAGCCCCAGCATTTT.

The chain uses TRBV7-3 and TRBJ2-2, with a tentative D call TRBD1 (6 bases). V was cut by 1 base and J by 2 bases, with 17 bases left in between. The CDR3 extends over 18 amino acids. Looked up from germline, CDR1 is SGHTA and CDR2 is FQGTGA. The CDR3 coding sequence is TGTGCCAGCAGCTTAAATGGTCCATGGGGGCCCAACACCGGGGAGCTGTTTTTT. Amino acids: CASSLNGPWGPNTGELFF.

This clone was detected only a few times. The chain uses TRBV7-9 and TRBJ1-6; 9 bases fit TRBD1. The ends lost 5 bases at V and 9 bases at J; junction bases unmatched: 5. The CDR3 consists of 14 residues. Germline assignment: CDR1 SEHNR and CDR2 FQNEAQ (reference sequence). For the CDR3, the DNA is TGTGCCAGCAGCCGGACAGGGGACGGTTCACCCCTCCACTTT. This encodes CASSRTGDGSPLHF.

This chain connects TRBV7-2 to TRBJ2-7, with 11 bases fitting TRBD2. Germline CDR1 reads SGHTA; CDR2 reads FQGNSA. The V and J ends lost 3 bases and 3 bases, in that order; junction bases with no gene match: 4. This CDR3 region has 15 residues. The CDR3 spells CASSLFSGGVYEQYF. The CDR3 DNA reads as TGTGCCAGCAGCTTGTTTAGCGGGGGGGTCTACGAGCAGTACTTC. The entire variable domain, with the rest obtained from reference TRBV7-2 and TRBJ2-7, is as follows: GAGVSQSPSNKVTEKGKDVELRCDPISGHTALYWYRQSLGQGLEFLIYFQGNSAPDKSGLPSDRFSAERTGGSVSTLTIQRTQQEDSAVYLCASSLFSGGVYEQYFGPGTRLTVT.

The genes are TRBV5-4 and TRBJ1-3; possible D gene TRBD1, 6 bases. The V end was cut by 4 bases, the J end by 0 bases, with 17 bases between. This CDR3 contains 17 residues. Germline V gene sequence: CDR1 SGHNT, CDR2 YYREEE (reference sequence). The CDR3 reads CASSPGGDTYSGNTIYF. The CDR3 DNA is TGTGCCAGCAGCCCGGGAGGGGACACTTACTCTGGAAACACCATATATTTT.

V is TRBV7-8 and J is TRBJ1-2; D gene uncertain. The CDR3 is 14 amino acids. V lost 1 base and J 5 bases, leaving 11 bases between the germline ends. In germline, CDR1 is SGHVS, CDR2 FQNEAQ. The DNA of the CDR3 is TGTGCCAGCAGCTTAGAGACGGGAGGGTATGGCTACACCTTC. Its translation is CASSLETGGYGYTF. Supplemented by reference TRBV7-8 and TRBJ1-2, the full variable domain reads GAGVSQSPRYKVAKRGQDVALRCDPISGHVSLFWYQQALGQGPEFLTYFQNEAQLDKSGLPSDRFFAERPEGSVSTLKIQRTQQEDSAVYLCASSLETGGYGYTFGSGTRLTVV.

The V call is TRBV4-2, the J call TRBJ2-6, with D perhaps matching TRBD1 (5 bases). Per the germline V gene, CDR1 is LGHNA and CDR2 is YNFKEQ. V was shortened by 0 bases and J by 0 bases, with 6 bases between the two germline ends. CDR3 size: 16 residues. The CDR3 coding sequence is TGTGCCAGCAGCCAAGATGGGGCCTCTGGGGCCAACGTCCTGACTTTC. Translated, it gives CASSQDGASGANVLTF.

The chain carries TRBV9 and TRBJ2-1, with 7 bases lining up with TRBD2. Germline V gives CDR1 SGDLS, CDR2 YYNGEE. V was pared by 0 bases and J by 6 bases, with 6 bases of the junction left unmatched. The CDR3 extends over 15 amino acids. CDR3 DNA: TGTGCCAGCAGCGTAGTACCTAGCGGACGCAATGAGCAGTTCTTC. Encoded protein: CASSVVPSGRNEQFF.

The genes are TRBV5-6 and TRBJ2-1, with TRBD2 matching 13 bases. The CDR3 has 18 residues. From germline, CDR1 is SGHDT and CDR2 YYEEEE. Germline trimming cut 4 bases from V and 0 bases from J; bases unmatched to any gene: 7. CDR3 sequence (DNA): TGTGCCAGCAGCCTCACTAGCGGGGGGGCCCGCTCCTACAATGAGCAGTTCTTC. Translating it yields CASSLTSGGARSYNEQFF.

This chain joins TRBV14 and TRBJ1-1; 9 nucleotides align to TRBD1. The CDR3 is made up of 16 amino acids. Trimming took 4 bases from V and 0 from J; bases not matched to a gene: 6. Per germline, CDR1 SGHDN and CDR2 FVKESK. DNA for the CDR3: TGTGCCAGCAGCCTTAGGACAGGGGCTATGAACACTGAAGCTTTCTTT. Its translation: CASSLRTGAMNTEAFF.

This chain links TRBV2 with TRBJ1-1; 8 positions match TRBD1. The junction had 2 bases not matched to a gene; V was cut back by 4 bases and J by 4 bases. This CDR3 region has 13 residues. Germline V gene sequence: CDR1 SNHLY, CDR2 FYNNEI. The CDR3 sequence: CASSGQGSTEAFF. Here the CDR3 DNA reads TGTGCCAGCAGTGGACAGGGGAGCACTGAAGCTTTCTTT.